This TCR beta chain was documented in a study of T cells in Graves' hyperthyroidism and ophthalmopathy. Study-wide results and limits: Ophthalmopathy was separated from stable hyperthyroidism by a 13 V-J model. The blood repertoire included most of the expanded thyroid clonotypes above 0.001.

There were TCR beta CDR3 regions amplified from RNA transcripts. Carried out on the TCR CDR3, a first-round RT-PCR used the HTBI primer set. TCRdb reprocessed the multiplex PCR reads with MiXCR, giving one entry per CDR3 protein. The repertoire consists of some 760,000 distinct CDR3 sequences, with about 14% occurring once and the leading ten covering roughly 10%. J gave up 8 bases and V 5 bases, and 13 bases lay outside the gene matches. This CDR3 spans 16 amino acids. Germline-derived CDR1 and CDR2 are WSHSY and SAAADI. This clonotype was observed at least ten times. Its antigen remains unknown. Sequenced: blood. The J gene is TRBJ2-3, the V gene TRBV10-2; TRBD2 matches 10 bases. This receptor was identified in a woman aged 18-35 years with Graves' hyperthyroidism. For the CDR3, the DNA is TGCGCCAGCAGTTTTCGAGAGCGGGAGGGCCGGGCTACGCAGTATTTT. It is translated as CASSFREREGRATQYF.